These 30 T cell receptor beta chains share one sample of origin, sequenced in a study of T-cell reconstitution after alpha-beta-depleted transplantation in children. Preparation of the TCRbeta library was carried out with unique molecular identifiers. From the PCR reads, TCRdb called clonotypes with MiXCR, one entry per CDR3 protein. Here the sample spans 200,000 or so distinct CDR3 sequences, under 8.5% being singletons. This material consisted of PBMCs, taken before TCRalphabeta/CD19-depleted stem cell transplant. These receptors all stem from a boy under 10 years old with acute lymphoblastic leukemia, due to receive a stem cell transplant.

This clonotype appeared a few times. The chain links TRBV7-9 to TRBJ1-5, with a weak D call TRBD1 (6 bases). Germline V gene sequence: CDR1 SEHNR, CDR2 FQNEAQ (reference sequence). The V gene lost 6 bases and the J gene lost 4 bases, with 13 bases spanning the gap. The CDR3 spans 14 residues. The CDR3 spells CASSNRDTNQPQHF. The DNA for the CDR3 is TGTGCCAGCAGTAACCGGGACACAAATCAGCCCCAGCATTTT.

This clonotype was recorded many times. The J gene is TRBJ2-1, the V gene TRBV12-3 or TRBV12-4; 9 bases are shared with TRBD1. The CDR3 loop spans 15 amino acids. V lost 7 bases to trimming and J lost 4 bases; unmatched junction nucleotides: 8. The CDR3: CASTHVGQGYNEQFF. CDR3 sequence (DNA): TGTGCCAGCACCCATGTCGGACAGGGGTACAATGAGCAGTTCTTC.

This clonotype was recorded many times. V is TRBV28 and J is TRBJ2-7, with 9 positions matching TRBD1. V dropped 3 bases and J dropped 1; count of bases not matched to a gene: 10. The CDR3 sequence is 17 residues long. The germline CDR1 and CDR2 sequences are MDHEN and SYDVKM. The CDR3 region has the DNA TGTGCCAGCAGTTTTGGGACAGGGAGATTAGGGTCCTACGAGCAGTACTTC. This translates into CASSFGTGRLGSYEQYF. Full variable domain (outside the CDR3, taken from reference TRBV28 and TRBJ2-7): DVKVTQSSRYLVKRTGEKVFLECVQDMDHENMFWYRQDPGLGLRLIYFSYDVKMKEKGDIPEGYSVSREKKERFSLILESASTNQTSMYLCASSFGTGRLGSYEQYFGPGTRLTVT.

In the case of this clonotype: This may stem from a read error, because a much larger clone lies one nucleotide away. The gene calls are TRBV29-1 and TRBJ2-2; 7 positions agree with TRBD2. CDR1 is SQVTM, CDR2 ANQGSEA, per germline. V shed 7 bases and J 1 base; nucleotides not matched to a gene: 9. The CDR3 has 15 amino acids. This chain's CDR3 is CSASSGRLNTGELFF. In DNA, the CDR3 is TGCAGCGCTTCCTCCGGGAGGTTGAACACCGGGGAGCTGTTTTTT.

A few counts support this clonotype. The V and J genes are TRBV7-9 and TRBJ2-7; 12 bases are a match to TRBD2. The germline V gene has CDR1 SEHNR and CDR2 FQNEAQ (reference sequence). This CDR3 has 15 residues. V dropped 5 bases and J dropped 0; count of bases not matched to a gene: 2. Here the CDR3 reads CASSPTSGGSYEQYF. CDR3 DNA: TGTGCCAGCAGCCCGACTAGCGGGGGCTCCTACGAGCAGTACTTC. Complete variable domain (other parts from reference TRBV7-9 and TRBJ2-7): DTGVSQNPRHKITKRGQNVTFRCDPISEHNRLYWYRQTLGQGPEFLTYFQNEAQLEKSRLLSDRFSAERPKGSFSTLEIQRTEQGDSAMYLCASSPTSGGSYEQYFGPGTRLTVT.

This clonotype was seen at least ten times. This chain's CDR3 is CASSASSGGHNEQFF. In DNA, the CDR3 is TGTGCCAGCAGCGCGTCTAGCGGGGGCCACAATGAGCAGTTCTTC. The chain is built from TRBV9 and TRBJ2-1; 10 bases are shared with TRBD2. The junction had 5 bases not matched to a gene; V was cut back by 3 bases and J by 5 bases. In germline, CDR1 is SGDLS, CDR2 YYNGEE. This CDR3 region has 15 residues. Full variable domain (missing parts from reference TRBV9 and TRBJ2-1): DSGVTQTPKHLITATGQRVTLRCSPRSGDLSVYWYQQSLDQGLQFLIQYYNGEERAKGNILERFSAQQFPDLHSELNLSSLELGDSALYFCASSASSGGHNEQFFGPGTRLTVL.

The count of this clonotype is one. The chain joins TRBV28 to TRBJ2-5; no firm D call. The ends were cut back, 10 bases at V and 5 bases at J, with 11 bases in the middle. The CDR3 has 11 residues. Germline CDR1 is MDHEN and CDR2 is SYDVKM. CDR3 loop: CATRKAETQYF. The CDR3 nucleotides read TGTGCCACGAGGAAAGCGGAGACCCAGTACTTC.

The table lists this clonotype with many counts. This chain connects TRBV20-1 to TRBJ2-1; the match to TRBD2 covers 7 bases. V dropped 5 bases and J dropped 1; count of bases not matched to a gene: 5. The germline V gene has CDR1 DFQATT and CDR2 SNEGSKA (reference sequence). The CDR3 totals 14 residues. CDR3 residues: CSADASGSYNEQFF. CDR3 in DNA: TGCAGTGCTGATGCTAGCGGTTCCTACAATGAGCAGTTCTTC.

The chain uses TRBV2 and TRBJ2-1, with 7 bases lining up with TRBD2. Germline V gene data show CDR1 as SNHLY and CDR2 as FYNNEI. V shed 5 bases and J 7 bases; nucleotides not matched to a gene: 11. The CDR3 loop spans 15 amino acids. The CDR3 DNA reads as TGTGCCAGCAGTATAAAGCGGGATAGTAAGAATGAGCAGTTCTTC. Its protein is CASSIKRDSKNEQFF.

This clonotype was counted at least ten times. The rearrangement uses TRBV10-3 and TRBJ2-5; 7 bases match TRBD1. With V trimmed by 0 bases and J by 5 bases, 15 bases remained unmatched. In germline, CDR1 is ENHRY, CDR2 SYGVKD. CDR3 length: 18 amino acids. In DNA form, the CDR3 reads TGTGCCATCAGTGAGTCGAATCCCGAGACAGGGTTTCTGGAGACCCAGTACTTC. Translation: CAISESNPETGFLETQYF.

DNA for the CDR3: TGCGCCAGCAGCTCTAGTCTGCAGAACAGCTATGGCTACACCTTC. This sequence encodes CASSSSLQNSYGYTF. The chain has TRBV5-1 and TRBJ1-2; D unclear. This CDR3 spans 15 amino acids. Looked up from germline, CDR1 is SGHRS and CDR2 is YFSETQ. V was shortened by 3 bases and J by 4 bases, with 16 bases between the two germline ends.

This clonotype has ten or more counts. The chain recombines TRBV6-1 with TRBJ2-1; a possible D gene is TRBD1 (6 bases). Per germline, CDR1 MNHNS and CDR2 SASEGT. V lost 6 bases and J 5 bases, leaving 17 bases between the germline ends. The CDR3 runs 15 residues. CDR3 sequence reads: CASSLRGRSNNEQFF. In DNA form, the CDR3 reads TGTGCCAGCAGCCTCAGGGGAAGGTCCAACAATGAGCAGTTCTTC.

This clonotype was detected only a few times. The genes are TRBV9 and TRBJ2-2, with 15 bases that match TRBD2. Germline CDR1 is SGDLS and CDR2 is YYNGEE. The J segment lost 5 bases and the V segment lost 4 bases, leaving 6 bases of the junction unmatched. The length of the CDR3 is 17 residues. CDR3 DNA: TGTGCCAGCAGCCTAGCCGGGACTAGCGGGAGGACCGGGGAGCTGTTTTTT. It codes for CASSLAGTSGRTGELFF.

This clonotype was recorded at least ten times. The rearrangement joins TRBV6-5 to TRBJ2-5, with D perhaps TRBD2 (7 bases). Trimming removed 0 bases from V and 7 bases from J, with 15 bases in between. Germline values: CDR1 MNHEY, CDR2 SVGAGI. The CDR3 length is 15 residues. The chain's CDR3 is CASSYSGGGSGTQYF. In DNA form, the CDR3 reads TGTGCCAGCAGTTACTCAGGGGGGGGATCTGGGACCCAGTACTTC.

The rearrangement joins TRBV18 to TRBJ2-5, with a weak D call TRBD2 (6 bases). CDR1 KGHSH and CDR2 LQKENI come from the germline V gene. This CDR3 is 15 amino acids long. V dropped 0 bases and J dropped 0 bases, with 8 bases sitting between them. The CDR3 region is CASSPPEGYQETQYF. CDR3 in DNA: TGTGCCAGCTCACCACCGGAGGGGTACCAAGAGACCCAGTACTTC.

This clonotype was counted ten times or more. The rearrangement joins TRBV11-2 to TRBJ2-7; 8 nucleotides align to TRBD2. The V gene's germline CDR1 is SGHAT and CDR2 FQNNGV. This CDR3 has 16 amino acids. The V gene end was trimmed by 1 base and the J gene end by 0 bases; junction bases not matched to a gene: 5. The CDR3 DNA reads as TGTGCCAGCAGCTTAGCATCAAGCGGGAGCTCCTACGAGCAGTACTTC. Its translation: CASSLASSGSSYEQYF.

This clonotype has a handful of counts. This chain uses TRBV6-5 with TRBJ2-4; D is tentatively TRBD1 or TRBD2 (6 bases each). CDR1 and CDR2 (germline): MNHEY, SVGAGI. The V gene lost 0 bases and the J gene lost 8 bases, with 17 bases spanning the gap. CDR3 length equals 16 residues. The CDR3 DNA reads TGTGCCAGCAGTTACTCCGGCGTCGGGGGCCTTGACATTCAGTACTTC. Translation gives CASSYSGVGGLDIQYF.

V gene TRBV7-9 combines with J gene TRBJ1-3, with 7 bases lining up with TRBD1. Germline V lookup: CDR1 SEHNR, CDR2 FQNEAQ (reference sequence). The length of the CDR3 is 15 residues. Trimming removed 3 bases from V and 5 bases from J; junction bases left unmatched: 7. The CDR3 coding sequence is TGTGCCAGCAGCTTGATGACGGGACAGAGAAACACCATATATTTT. Its protein product is CASSLMTGQRNTIYF.

This clonotype was seen repeatedly, ten times or more. The chain is built from TRBV18 and TRBJ1-4; D unclear. The V gene lost 8 bases and the J gene lost 0 bases, with 7 bases spanning the gap. CDR1 and CDR2 (germline): KGHSH, LQKENI. This CDR3 comprises 13 residues. The CDR3 sequence is CASTRATNEKLFF. CDR3 sequence (DNA): TGTGCCAGCACCCGGGCAACTAATGAAAAACTGTTTTTT.

The chain is built from TRBV28 and TRBJ2-7, with TRBD2 matching 11 bases. The length of the CDR3 is 14 residues. Trimming removed 6 bases from V and 6 bases from J; junction bases left unmatched: 7. CDR1 and CDR2 (germline): MDHEN, SYDVKM. The CDR3, as DNA: TGTGCCAGCAGACAACTAGCGGGGGCCGGCGAGCAGTACTTC. Translated: CASRQLAGAGEQYF.

The sample holds many counts of this clonotype. J is TRBJ1-3 and V is TRBV27; D call uncertain. Germline CDR1 and CDR2: MNHEY and SMNVEV (reference sequence). CDR3 length equals 14 residues. V was cut by 5 bases and J by 6 bases, with 14 bases left in between. CDR3 sequence (DNA): TGTGCCAGCAGTCCCCTAACCGGGGAAAACACCATATATTTT. Protein: CASSPLTGENTIYF.

The chain recombines TRBV12-3 or TRBV12-4 with TRBJ2-1; tentatively, D is TRBD1 (5 bases). The CDR3 is 16 amino acids. V was trimmed by 6 bases and J by 8 bases, leaving 23 bases between them. This CDR3 reads CASSTYLGLVRDEQFF. The CDR3 DNA sequence: TGTGCCAGCAGCACCTACCTGGGGCTAGTTAGGGATGAGCAGTTCTTC.

This clonotype was counted a few times. The chain carries TRBV5-6 and TRBJ1-4; 7 positions match TRBD1. Germline CDR1 reads SGHDT; CDR2 reads YYEEEE. With 4 bases clipped from V and 5 bases from J, the junction kept 8 bases outside the gene matches. The CDR3 consists of 15 residues. The CDR3 spells CASSLPGQKNEKLFF. DNA for the CDR3: TGTGCCAGCAGCCTGCCGGGACAGAAGAATGAAAAACTGTTTTTT.

This clonotype came up many times. The chain links TRBV19 to TRBJ1-1; the D is unclear. V lost 5 bases to trimming and J lost 2 bases, with 9 bases between them. The CDR3 sequence is 13 residues long. Germline V gives CDR1 LNHDA, CDR2 SQIVND (reference sequence). CDR3 residues: CASSWSGNTEAFF. The CDR3 nucleotides read TGTGCCAGTAGTTGGTCTGGAAACACTGAAGCTTTCTTT. Full variable domain (missing parts from reference TRBV19 and TRBJ1-1): DGGITQSPKYLFRKEGQNVTLSCEQNLNHDAMYWYRQDPGQGLRLIYYSQIVNDFQKGDIAEGYSVSREKKESFPLTVTSAQKNPTAFYLCASSWSGNTEAFFGQGTRLTVV.

This clonotype was seen a few times. The CDR3 nucleotides read TGCGCCAGCAGCCAAGGATGGGGGGATCGGAGGGGCTACACCTTC. It encodes CASSQGWGDRRGYTF. The rearrangement uses TRBV4-1 and TRBJ1-2; maybe TRBD1 (5 bases). CDR3 length: 15 residues. Germline CDR1 and CDR2: MGHRA and YSYEKL. V was clipped by 1 base and J by 8 bases, with 17 bases between them.

The table lists this clonotype with many counts. The V and J genes are TRBV29-1 and TRBJ2-3; no clear D. The V gene's germline CDR1 is SQVTM and CDR2 ANQGSEA. Trimming took 3 bases from V and 2 from J, leaving 6 bases between them. This CDR3 has 12 amino acids. The DNA of the CDR3 is TGCAGCGTTGAGGCAGACACAGATACGCAGTATTTT. Its protein product is CSVEADTDTQYF.

DNA for the CDR3: TGCGCCAGCAGCTTCGGGACAGGGGGCGAGCCCCAGCATTTT. Amino acids: CASSFGTGGEPQHF. The chain recombines TRBV5-1 with TRBJ1-5; 12 bases map to TRBD1. The length of the CDR3 is 14 residues. Germline lookup yields CDR1 SGHRS and CDR2 YFSETQ. V lost 2 bases to trimming and J lost 8 bases; unmatched junction nucleotides: 2.

This clonotype was detected a few times. This chain links TRBV28 with TRBJ1-6; D is perhaps TRBD1 (5 bases). This CDR3 has 15 residues. CDR1 and CDR2 from the germline V gene are MDHEN and SYDVKM. Trimming removed 5 bases at V and 2 bases at J, with 10 bases between. The CDR3 DNA reads as TGTGCCAGCAGTCCCCCGGGGGCCTATAATTCACCCCTCCACTTT. Amino acids: CASSPPGAYNSPLHF.

Many counts were recorded for this clonotype. The chain uses TRBV5-6 and TRBJ1-2; 9 bases match TRBD1. Trimming cost V 0 bases and J 5 bases; bases outside gene matches: 5. Germline CDR1 SGHDT, CDR2 YYEEEE. This CDR3 contains 15 residues. Written as DNA, the CDR3 is TGTGCCAGCAGCTTGGAACAGGGGGCTGATTATGGCTACACCTTC. Its protein is CASSLEQGADYGYTF.

At least ten counts were recorded for this clonotype. The chain combines TRBV5-1 with TRBJ2-3; either TRBD1 or TRBD2 may supply D (6 bases each). The CDR3 covers 15 residues. With 5 bases removed from V and 2 bases from J, the gap between germline ends came to 15 bases. Germline CDR1 reads SGHRS; CDR2 reads YFSETQ. CDR3 sequence reads: CASSPGDINTDTQYF. For the CDR3, the DNA is TGCGCCAGCAGTCCGGGGGACATAAACACAGATACGCAGTATTTT.